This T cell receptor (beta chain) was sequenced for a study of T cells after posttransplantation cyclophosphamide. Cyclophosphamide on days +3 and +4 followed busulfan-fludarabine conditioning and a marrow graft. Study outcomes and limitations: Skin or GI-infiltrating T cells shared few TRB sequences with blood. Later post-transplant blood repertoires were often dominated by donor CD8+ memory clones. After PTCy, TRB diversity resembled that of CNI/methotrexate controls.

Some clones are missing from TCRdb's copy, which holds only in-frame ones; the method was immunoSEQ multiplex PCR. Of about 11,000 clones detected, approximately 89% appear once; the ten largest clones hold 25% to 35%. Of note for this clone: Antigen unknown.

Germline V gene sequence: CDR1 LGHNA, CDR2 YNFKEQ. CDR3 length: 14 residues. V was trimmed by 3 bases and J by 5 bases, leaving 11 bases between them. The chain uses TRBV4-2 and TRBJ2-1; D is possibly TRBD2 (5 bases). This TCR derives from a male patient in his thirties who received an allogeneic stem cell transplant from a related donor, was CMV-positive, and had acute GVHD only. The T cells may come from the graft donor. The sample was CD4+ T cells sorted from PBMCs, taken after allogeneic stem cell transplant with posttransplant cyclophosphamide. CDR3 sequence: CASSHGEVDNEQFF. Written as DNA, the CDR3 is TGTGCCAGCAGCCACGGGGAAGTAGACAATGAGCAGTTCTTC.